This T cell receptor beta chain comes out of a study of CD8+CD57+ T cells in acquired aplastic anemia. The overall study: DNA per sorted CD4+ or CD8+ sample ranged about 0.2 to 27.4 ug, averaging about 3.4 ug. General study findings and limits: Common to patients and controls were around 30 CD8+ CDR3 sequences. No significant patient-versus-control difference appeared in CD8+ Simpson's diversity.

As to this clonotype: The antigen is not known.

The CDR3 length is 13 residues. V shed 7 bases and J shed 3 bases, with 12 bases lying between them. TCR beta VDJ and CDR3 profiles were obtained from a genomic DNA template. TCRdb recomputed calls from the reads with MiXCR, one row per CDR3 protein. The sample comprises approximately 170,000 distinct CDR3 sequences, less than 65% of which are singletons, and 16% rests with the top ten. The source of this sequence is a human donor in good health, serving as a control. The rearrangement joins TRBV12-3 or TRBV12-4 to TRBJ1-2; D may be TRBD1 (5 bases). Specimen: sorted CD4+, CD8+, or CD8+CD57+ T cells (not recorded which) from PBMCs. For the CDR3, the DNA is TGTGCCAGCACCGAGGGCAGGGACTATGGCTACACCTTC. Its protein product is CASTEGRDYGYTF.